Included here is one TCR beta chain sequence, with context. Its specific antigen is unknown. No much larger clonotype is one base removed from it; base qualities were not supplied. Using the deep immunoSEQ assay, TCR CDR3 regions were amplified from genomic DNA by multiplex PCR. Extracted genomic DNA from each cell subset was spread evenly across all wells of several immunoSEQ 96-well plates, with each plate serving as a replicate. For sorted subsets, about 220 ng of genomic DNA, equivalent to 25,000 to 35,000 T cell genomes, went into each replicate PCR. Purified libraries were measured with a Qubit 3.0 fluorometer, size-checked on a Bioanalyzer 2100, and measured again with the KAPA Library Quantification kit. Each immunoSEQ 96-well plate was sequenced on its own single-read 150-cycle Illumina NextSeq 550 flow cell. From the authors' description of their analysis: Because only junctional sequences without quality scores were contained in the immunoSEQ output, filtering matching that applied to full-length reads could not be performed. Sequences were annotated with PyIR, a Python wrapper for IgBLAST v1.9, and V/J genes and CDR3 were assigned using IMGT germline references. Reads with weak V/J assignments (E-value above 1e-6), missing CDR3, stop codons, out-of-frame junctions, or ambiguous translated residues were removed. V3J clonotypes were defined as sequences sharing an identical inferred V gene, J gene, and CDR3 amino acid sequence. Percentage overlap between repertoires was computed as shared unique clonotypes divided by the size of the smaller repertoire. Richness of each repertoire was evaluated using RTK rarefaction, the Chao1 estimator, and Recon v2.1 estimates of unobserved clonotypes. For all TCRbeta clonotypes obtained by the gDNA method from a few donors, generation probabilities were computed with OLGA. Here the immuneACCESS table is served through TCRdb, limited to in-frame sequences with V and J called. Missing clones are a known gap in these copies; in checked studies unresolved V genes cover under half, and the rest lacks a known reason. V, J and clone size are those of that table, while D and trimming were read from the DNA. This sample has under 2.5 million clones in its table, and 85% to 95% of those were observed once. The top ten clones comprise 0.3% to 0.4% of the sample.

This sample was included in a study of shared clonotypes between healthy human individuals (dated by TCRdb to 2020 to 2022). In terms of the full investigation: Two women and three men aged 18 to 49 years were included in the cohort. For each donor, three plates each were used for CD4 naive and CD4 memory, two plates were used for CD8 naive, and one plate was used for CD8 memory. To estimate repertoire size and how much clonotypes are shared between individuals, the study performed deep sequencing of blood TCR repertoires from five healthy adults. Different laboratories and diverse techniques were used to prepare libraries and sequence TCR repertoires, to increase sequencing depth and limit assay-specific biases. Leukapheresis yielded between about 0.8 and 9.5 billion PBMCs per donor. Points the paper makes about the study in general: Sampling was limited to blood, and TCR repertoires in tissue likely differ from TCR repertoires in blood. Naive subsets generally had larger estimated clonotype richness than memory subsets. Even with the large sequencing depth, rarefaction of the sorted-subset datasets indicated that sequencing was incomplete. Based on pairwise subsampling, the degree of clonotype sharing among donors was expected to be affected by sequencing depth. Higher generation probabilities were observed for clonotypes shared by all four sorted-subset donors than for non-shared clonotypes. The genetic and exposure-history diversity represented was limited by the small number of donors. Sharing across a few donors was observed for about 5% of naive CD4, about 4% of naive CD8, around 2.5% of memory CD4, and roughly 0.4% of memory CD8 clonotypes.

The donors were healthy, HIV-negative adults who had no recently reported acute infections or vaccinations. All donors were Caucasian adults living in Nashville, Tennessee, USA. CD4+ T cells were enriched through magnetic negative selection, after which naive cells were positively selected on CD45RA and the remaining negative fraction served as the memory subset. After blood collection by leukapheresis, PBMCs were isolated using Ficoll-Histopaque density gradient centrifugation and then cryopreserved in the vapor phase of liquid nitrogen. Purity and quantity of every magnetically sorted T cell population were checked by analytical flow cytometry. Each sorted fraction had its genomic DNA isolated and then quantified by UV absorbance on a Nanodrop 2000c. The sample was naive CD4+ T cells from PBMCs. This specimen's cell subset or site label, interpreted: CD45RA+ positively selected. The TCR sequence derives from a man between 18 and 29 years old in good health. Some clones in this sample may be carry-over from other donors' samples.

The bases are TGTGCCAGCAGCTTAGCGTTGGGGACCCCTACAGATACGCAGTATTTT. Its protein product is CASSLALGTPTDTQYF. The V and J segments used are TRBV7-2 and TRBJ2-3; the D element could tentatively be TRBD1 or TRBD2, as 5 bases agree for each. A distance of 13 bases separates the germline ends of V and J, which lose 0 bases and 3 bases respectively. The CDR3 spans 16 residues, from the cysteine through the phenylalanine. The only DNA kept is the CDR3, 48 bases in frame from the first base. Reading the germline V gene gives CDR1 SGHTA and CDR2 FQGNSA.